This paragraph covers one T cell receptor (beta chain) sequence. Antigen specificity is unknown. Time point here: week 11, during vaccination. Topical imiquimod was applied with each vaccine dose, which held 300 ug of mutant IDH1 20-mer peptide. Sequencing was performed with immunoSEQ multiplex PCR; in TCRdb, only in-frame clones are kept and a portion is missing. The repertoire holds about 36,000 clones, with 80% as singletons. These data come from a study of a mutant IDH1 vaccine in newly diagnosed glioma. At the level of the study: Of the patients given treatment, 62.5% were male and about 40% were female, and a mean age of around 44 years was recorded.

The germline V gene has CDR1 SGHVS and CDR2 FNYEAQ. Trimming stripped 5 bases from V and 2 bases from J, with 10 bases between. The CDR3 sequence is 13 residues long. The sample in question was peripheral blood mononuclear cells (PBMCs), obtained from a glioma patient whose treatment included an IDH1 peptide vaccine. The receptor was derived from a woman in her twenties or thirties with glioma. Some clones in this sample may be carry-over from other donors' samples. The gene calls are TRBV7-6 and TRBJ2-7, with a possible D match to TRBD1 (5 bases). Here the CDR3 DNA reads TGTGCCAGCAGCCAAGGGGCGGCCTACGAGCAGTACTTC. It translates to CASSQGAAYEQYF. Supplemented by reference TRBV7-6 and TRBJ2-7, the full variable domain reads GAGVSQSPRYKVTKRGQDVALRCDPISGHVSLYWYRQALGQGPEFLTYFNYEAQQDKSGLPNDRFSAERPEGSISTLTIQRTEQRDSAMYRCASSQGAAYEQYFGPGTRLTVT.